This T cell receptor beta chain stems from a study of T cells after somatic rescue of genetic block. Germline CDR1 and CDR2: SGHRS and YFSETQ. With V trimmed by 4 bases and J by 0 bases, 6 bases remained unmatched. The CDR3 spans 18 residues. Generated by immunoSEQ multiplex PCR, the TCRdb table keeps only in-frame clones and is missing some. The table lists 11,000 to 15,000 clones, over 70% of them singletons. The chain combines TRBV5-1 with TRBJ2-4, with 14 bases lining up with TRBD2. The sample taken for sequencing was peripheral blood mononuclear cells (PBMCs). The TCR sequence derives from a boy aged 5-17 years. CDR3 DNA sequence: TGCGCCAGCAGCCCGGGACTAGCGGGGGCCACAGCCAAAAACATTCAGTACTTC. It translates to CASSPGLAGATAKNIQYF.